Reported below is one T cell receptor beta chain. The clone's antigen remains unknown. The instrument was a NextSeq 550. The Human TCR Profiling Kit (MiLaboratory) was used to make UMI-labeled 5' RACE TRB cDNA libraries. The full amount of extracted RNA was used for cDNA synthesis, and the full amount of resulting cDNA was used for PCR amplification. Libraries were prepared in parallel with an identical number of PCR cycles. On the authors' methods: MIGEC and MiXCR extracted about 48,000 +/- 9,800 unique UMI-labeled TRB cDNA molecules per library, requiring at least two reads per UMI. On average, each library contained about 40,000 +/- 10,000 functional in-frame TRB CDR3 nucleotide clonotypes without stop codons. After each sample was downsampled to 5000 UMI-labeled TRB molecules, VDJtools was used to calculate diversity metrics such as normalized Shannon-Wiener and Chao1. For the central five CDR3 residues, VDJtools calculated physicochemical properties weighted by clonotype size, namely interaction energy, strength, volume and Kidera factor 4. Following TCRdb reprocessing, every CDR3 protein sequence forms one entry, and DNA is not provided. The V and J calls come from TCRdb's annotation, not from the publication. The table of this sample itemizes about 26,000 distinct CDR3 sequences. The ten largest clones represent 2.8% of the sample.

This specimen comes from a study of CXCR3-negative and CXCR3-positive naive CD8 T cells (dated by TCRdb to 2018 to 2020). With regard to the full study: Some 130 million TRB reads were obtained in total, roughly 1.5 +/- 0.3 million reads per library. The diversity and physicochemical repertoire analyses included approximately ten donors pooled from two independent experiments. Naive subsets from five or six donors and memory cells from 3 donors were included in the TRBV-TRBJ cluster analysis. General conclusions and limits of the study: Freshly isolated PBMCs were used for most assays because CXCR3 expression partially decreased after cryopreservation. Compared with CXCR3-negative naive cells, CXCR3-positive naive cells had TRB CDR3s with higher hydrophobicity (lower Kidera factor 4), lower energy, and higher strength and volume indices. Because surface CD5, which is linked to self-reactivity in mice, was comparable between the naive subsets, TCR interaction strength was also inferred from TRB CDR3 physicochemical properties. Repertoire diversity was comparably high in both naive subsets but much lower in memory CD8+ T cells. TRBV-TRBJ usage was similar between naive CXCR3-negative and CXCR3-positive cells from the same donor, while memory cells showed distinct patterns.

Counted from cysteine to phenylalanine, this CDR3 has 18 amino acids. No DNA is given. The germline V gene sets CDR1 to SGHRS and CDR2 to YFSETQ. Each CD8+ T cell subset was flow-sorted in triplicate, with roughly 310,000 cells per subset placed directly into RLT lysis buffer. To keep memory contaminants out, a stringent definition of naive CD8+ T cells was applied: CD45RO-CCR7+CD27+CD95-. Standard density gradient centrifugation was used to isolate peripheral blood mononuclear cells from buffy coats. Naive CXCR3-negative and CXCR3-positive CD8+ T cells were flow-sorted on a FACSAria III. An RNeasy Mini Kit was used to extract total RNA from the sorted cells.

The origin of this receptor is a human donor in good health. Some clones in this sample may be carry-over from other donors' samples. The rearranged chain carries TRBV5-1 and TRBJ2-1; TCRdb calls TRBD1, which cannot be checked without DNA. The specimen sequenced was naive CXCR3- CD8+ T cells from blood. Reading the label with the study, this specimen's cell subset or site is: CD45RO-CCR7+CD27+CD95- naive CD8+ T cells lacking CXCR3 (TNR3-). CDR3 sequence: CASSWEGQGSITYNEQFF.